The 30 T cell receptor beta chains reported below all come from one sample, sequenced in a study of blood T cell repertoires in COVID-19. Profiled with immunoSEQ multiplex PCR; TCRdb holds only in-frame clones, not every one. The sample holds under 200,000 clones, approximately 90% seen once. What was sequenced was peripheral blood. The receptors were sampled from a man aged 45-65 years with acute or convalescent COVID-19.

The V call is TRBV4-2, the J call TRBJ1-2; maybe TRBD1 (5 bases). Deletions cut 0 bases from V and 4 bases from J, with 12 bases between. The germline gives CDR1 LGHNA, CDR2 YNFKEQ. This CDR3 has 15 residues. The CDR3 is CASSQDRGGGYGYTF. The CDR3 nucleotides are TGTGCCAGCAGCCAAGATCGGGGGGGTGGCTATGGCTACACCTTC.

This clone was seen a few times. The chain employs TRBV30 and TRBJ1-3; D uncertain. CDR1 and CDR2 (germline): GTSNPN, SVGIG (reference sequence). The CDR3 contains 13 residues. Written as DNA, the CDR3 is TGTGGCCTGGAAAGGAGCTCTGGAAACACCATATATTTT. Amino acids: CGLERSSGNTIYF.

The V gene is TRBV27, the J gene TRBJ1-4, with 8 nucleotides matching TRBD1. J gave up 8 bases and V 6 bases, and 5 bases lay outside the gene matches. This CDR3 has 13 amino acids. The V gene's germline CDR1 is MNHEY and CDR2 SMNVEV (reference sequence). This CDR3 reads CASRSGGHEKLFF. The CDR3 nucleotides are TGTGCCAGCAGATCAGGGGGCCACGAAAAACTGTTTTTT.

V and J are TRBV28 and TRBJ1-4; TRBD1 agrees at 10 bases. Trimming cost V 5 bases and J 8 bases; bases outside gene matches: 11. Per the germline V gene, CDR1 is MDHEN and CDR2 is SYDVKM. This CDR3 has 16 residues. This chain's CDR3 is CASSPHPGQGKEKLFF. The CDR3 DNA reads TGTGCCAGCAGTCCACACCCGGGACAGGGGAAGGAAAAACTGTTTTTT. Full variable domain (remainder filled in from reference TRBV28 and TRBJ1-4): DVKVTQSSRYLVKRTGEKVFLECVQDMDHENMFWYRQDPGLGLRLIYFSYDVKMKEKGDIPEGYSVSREKKERFSLILESASTNQTSMYLCASSPHPGQGKEKLFFGSGTQLSVL.

The gene calls are TRBV5-4 and TRBJ2-2; TRBD1 matches at 10 bases. Per the germline V gene, CDR1 is SGHNT and CDR2 is YYREEE (reference sequence). V lost 0 bases, J lost 6 bases, and 2 bases stayed unmatched. The CDR3 spans 15 residues. The chain's CDR3 is CASSLVDRGSGELFF. The CDR3 DNA follows: TGTGCCAGCAGCTTGGTGGACAGGGGGTCCGGGGAGCTGTTTTTT.

V and J are TRBV7-2 and TRBJ2-2, with a possible D match to TRBD1 (6 bases). The V and J ends lost 5 bases and 2 bases respectively, with 21 bases between them. The V gene's germline CDR1 is SGHTA and CDR2 FQGNSA. The CDR3 is 18 amino acids. The CDR3 DNA reads as TGTGCCAGCAGCCCACCTTCCTACCGGGACACAAACACCGGGGAGCTGTTTTTT. Translated, it gives CASSPPSYRDTNTGELFF.

This clone was picked up a small number of times. The chain links TRBV5-1 to TRBJ2-1, with D tentatively TRBD2 (6 bases). The CDR3 totals 12 residues. CDR1 and CDR2 (germline): SGHRS, YFSETQ. Trimming stripped 4 bases from V and 10 bases from J, with 12 bases between. CDR3 sequence reads: CASSQEAGEQFF. The CDR3 region has the DNA TGCGCCAGCAGCCAGGAAGCGGGCGAGCAGTTCTTC. The full variable domain, completed using reference TRBV5-1 and TRBJ2-1, is KAGVTQTPRYLIKTRGQQVTLSCSPISGHRSVSWYQQTPGQGLQFLFEYFSETQRNKGNFPGRFSGRQFSNSRSEMNVSTLELGDSALYLCASSQEAGEQFFGPGTRLTVL.

This sequence joins TRBV27 and TRBJ2-3; tentatively, D is TRBD2 (5 bases). Germline CDR1 MNHEY, CDR2 SMNVEV (reference sequence). This CDR3 has 13 residues. Trimming stripped 4 bases from V and 1 base from J, with 6 bases between. The DNA of the CDR3 is TGTGCCAGCAGTTCGAGGGGCACAGATACGCAGTATTTT. It codes for CASSSRGTDTQYF.

The rearrangement links TRBV19 to TRBJ2-1; 14 bases match TRBD2. V lost 6 bases to trimming and J lost 7 bases; unmatched junction nucleotides: 2. The V gene's germline CDR1 is LNHDA and CDR2 SQIVND (reference sequence). This CDR3 has 14 residues. DNA for the CDR3: TGTGCCAGTAGGAGACTAGCGGGGGGGAATGAGCAGTTCTTC. Protein product: CASRRLAGGNEQFF.

The rearrangement links TRBV6-6 to TRBJ2-5; the match to TRBD2 covers 14 bases. The CDR3 has 17 amino acids. Trimming removed 5 bases from V and 2 bases from J; junction bases left unmatched: 7. Germline CDR1 and CDR2: MNHNY and SVGAGI (reference sequence). The CDR3: CASSRGTSGGRQETQYF. The CDR3 DNA reads as TGTGCCAGCAGTCGCGGGACTAGCGGGGGTAGGCAAGAGACCCAGTACTTC.

V usage is TRBV12-3 or TRBV12-4 and J usage is TRBJ1-2; 7 nucleotides line up with TRBD1. This CDR3 region has 13 residues. Germline trimming cut 6 bases from V and 3 bases from J; bases unmatched to any gene: 4. The CDR3 loop is CASSRQGYYGYTF. CDR3 nucleotide sequence: TGTGCCAGCAGCCGACAGGGATACTATGGCTACACCTTC.

As regards this clone: One end of the junction is discordant with germline, which a read error may explain. This chain connects TRBV10-3 to TRBJ2-1, with 9 bases matching TRBD2. There are 17 residues in the CDR3. The germline V gene has CDR1 ENHRY and CDR2 SYGVKD. CDR3 sequence reads: CAIGDWRATSGNNEQFF. CDR3 DNA: TGTGCCATCGGTGATTGGCGGGCGACTAGCGGAAACAATGAGCAGTTCTTC.

The chain carries TRBV6-5 and TRBJ2-7; a weak D match, TRBD1 (6 bases). Per germline, CDR1 MNHEY and CDR2 SVGAGI. V lost 2 bases and J 4 bases, leaving 9 bases between the germline ends. The CDR3 has 13 amino acids. The CDR3 sequence: CASSYRGSYEQYF. The CDR3 nucleotides read TGTGCCAGCAGTTACAGGGGGTCATACGAGCAGTACTTC.

V gene TRBV4-1 combines with J gene TRBJ2-6, with TRBD1 matching over 7 bases. The CDR3 covers 17 residues. The trim removed 3 bases at V and 0 bases at J, leaving 5 bases unmatched. Germline assignment: CDR1 MGHRA and CDR2 YSYEKL. The CDR3 loop is CASSQNTGASGANVLTF. As DNA, the CDR3 is TGCGCCAGCAGCCAGAATACAGGGGCCTCTGGGGCCAACGTCCTGACTTTC.

The gene calls are TRBV20-1 and TRBJ2-3; 7 bases match TRBD1. The germline gives CDR1 DFQATT, CDR2 SNEGSKA (reference sequence). Trimming at V came to 8 bases and at J to 3 bases, leaving 2 bases not matched to a gene. This CDR3 has 11 amino acids. The DNA for the CDR3 is TGCAGTAACAGGGGTACAGATACGCAGTATTTT. As protein: CSNRGTDTQYF.

This rearrangement joins TRBV4-2 to TRBJ1-5, with a possible D match to TRBD1 (5 bases). V lost 0 bases and J lost 6, with 12 bases in between. The CDR3 is 15 residues long. The germline V gene encodes CDR1 LGHNA and CDR2 YNFKEQ. CDR3 protein: CASSQEAGQFQPQHF. DNA of the CDR3: TGTGCCAGCAGCCAAGAGGCAGGGCAGTTTCAGCCCCAGCATTTT.

The chain uses TRBV7-8 and TRBJ2-5; 9 nucleotides line up with TRBD2. This CDR3 region has 15 residues. The V segment lost 3 bases and the J segment 4 bases; nucleotides outside the gene matches: 6. CDR1 and CDR2 from the germline V gene are SGHVS and FQNEAQ. CDR3 loop: CASSFGGGAGETQYF. As DNA, the CDR3 is TGTGCCAGCAGCTTTGGCGGGGGGGCCGGAGAGACCCAGTACTTC.

This clone was found once. The rearrangement joins TRBV29-1 to TRBJ1-2; D is perhaps TRBD1 (5 bases). The germline V and J ends were trimmed by 3 bases and 5 bases, with 22 bases remaining between them. This CDR3 has 16 residues. Germline V lookup: CDR1 SQVTM, CDR2 ANQGSEA. The CDR3 DNA reads as TGCAGCGTTGAGGGGTGGGGCAGGACCAAGGATTATGGCTACACCTTC. It codes for CSVEGWGRTKDYGYTF.

The chain couples TRBV7-9 to TRBJ1-3; D gene unclear. This CDR3 spans 15 amino acids. V shed 2 bases and J shed 7 bases, with 15 bases lying between them. Germline-derived CDR1 and CDR2 are SEHNR and FQNEAQ (reference sequence). CDR3 region: CASSLSGSGGNTIYF. CDR3 DNA sequence: TGTGCCAGCAGCTTAAGCGGATCCGGAGGGAACACCATATATTTT.

The V gene is TRBV6-5, the J gene TRBJ1-2, with TRBD1 matching over 7 bases. This CDR3 is built from 14 residues. Germline V gene lookup returns CDR1 MNHEY and CDR2 SVGAGI. V was clipped by 4 bases and J by 3 bases; unmatched bases: 5. The CDR3 DNA sequence: TGTGCCAGCAGTTCCTGGACAGGACACTATGGCTACACCTTC. Its translation: CASSSWTGHYGYTF.

V usage is TRBV5-1 and J usage is TRBJ2-7; 10 nucleotides agree with TRBD1. Per the germline V gene, CDR1 is SGHRS and CDR2 is YFSETQ. Unmatched junction bases numbered 5, after V lost 0 bases and J lost 5 bases. The CDR3 length is 15 residues. CDR3 DNA sequence: TGCGCCAGCAGCTTGGCGGGACAGGGGATCCACGAGCAGTACTTC. Its protein is CASSLAGQGIHEQYF.

The V call is TRBV27, the J call TRBJ2-7, with D perhaps TRBD2 (6 bases). The CDR3 totals 14 residues. CDR1 MNHEY and CDR2 SMNVEV come from the germline V gene (reference sequence). V shed 2 bases and J shed 3 bases, with 11 bases lying between them. The CDR3 bases are TGTGCCAGCAGTTTACGGGGGACTCTCTACGAGCAGTACTTC. Translating gives CASSLRGTLYEQYF.

This chain uses TRBV11-2 with TRBJ2-1; 8 positions match TRBD1. Germline values: CDR1 SGHAT, CDR2 FQNNGV. V trimming: 4 bases; J trimming: 12 bases; junction bases outside the gene matches: 5. The CDR3 is 12 residues long. The chain's CDR3 is CASSSQGARQFF. The CDR3 DNA reads TGTGCCAGCAGCTCCCAGGGGGCACGGCAGTTCTTC.

This chain joins TRBV7-2 and TRBJ2-3, with 7 bases lining up with TRBD2. This CDR3 has 16 amino acids. Unmatched junction bases numbered 11, after V lost 5 bases and J lost 3 bases. Germline values: CDR1 SGHTA, CDR2 FQGNSA. In DNA form, the CDR3 reads TGTGCCAGCAGCCCAACTCTCGGGGGGACGACAGATACGCAGTATTTT. It encodes CASSPTLGGTTDTQYF. Complete variable domain (other parts from reference TRBV7-2 and TRBJ2-3): GAGVSQSPSNKVTEKGKDVELRCDPISGHTALYWYRQSLGQGLEFLIYFQGNSAPDKSGLPSDRFSAERTGGSVSTLTIQRTQQEDSAVYLCASSPTLGGTTDTQYFGPGTRLTVL.

This chain joins TRBV29-1 and TRBJ2-5; TRBD1 agrees at 8 bases. This CDR3 region has 17 residues. Looked up from germline, CDR1 is SQVTM and CDR2 is ANQGSEA. V lost 3 bases and J lost 4; bases outside the gene matches: 16. The CDR3 sequence: CSVEEGWRTGYGETQYF. CDR3 DNA sequence: TGCAGCGTTGAGGAGGGTTGGAGGACAGGGTACGGAGAGACCCAGTACTTC. The full variable domain, rest sourced from reference TRBV29-1 and TRBJ2-5, is SAVISQKPSRDICQRGTSLTIQCQVDSQVTMMFWYRQQPGQSLTLIATANQGSEATYESGFVIDKFPISRPNLTFSTLTVSNMSPEDSSIYLCSVEEGWRTGYGETQYFGPGTRLLVL.

The chain carries TRBV5-6 and TRBJ2-3, with TRBD2 matching over 8 bases. V shed 2 bases and J 6 bases; nucleotides not matched to a gene: 20. The germline V gene encodes CDR1 SGHDT and CDR2 YYEEEE. The CDR3 is made up of 19 amino acids. The CDR3 DNA is TGTGCCAGCAGCTTAAAGGATGGGCGGGGGGCCCCTTATTTGGATACGCAGTATTTT. Protein sequence: CASSLKDGRGAPYLDTQYF.

This clone was seen more than once but under ten times. The chain employs TRBV7-2 and TRBJ1-6; 9 bases map to TRBD1. This CDR3 contains 15 residues. J was trimmed by 6 bases and V by 5 bases; bases with no gene match: 5. Germline-derived CDR1 and CDR2 are SGHTA and FQGNSA. The CDR3 DNA reads TGTGCCAGCAGCACACGGACAGGGGTTAATTCACCCCTCCACTTT. Translation gives CASSTRTGVNSPLHF.

The J gene is TRBJ2-5, the V gene TRBV5-1; D might be TRBD1 (5 bases). Trimming left V 0 bases short and J 5 bases short, with 11 bases between. CDR1 and CDR2 from the germline V gene are SGHRS and YFSETQ. This CDR3 comprises 14 residues. CDR3 amino acids: CASSLGQIRETQYF. CDR3 in DNA: TGCGCCAGCAGCTTGGGACAGATAAGGGAGACCCAGTACTTC.

This clone was seen more than once but under ten times. The rearrangement uses TRBV15 and TRBJ2-7; D perhaps matches TRBD2 (5 bases). The CDR3 contains 13 residues. Trimming shortened V by 5 bases and J by 3 bases, and 11 bases separated the two germline ends. Germline-derived CDR1 and CDR2 are LNHNV and YYDKDF (reference sequence). The CDR3 nucleotides read TGTGCCACCAGCGTTGCGGGCAACTACGAGCAGTACTTC. Translating gives CATSVAGNYEQYF.

This clone came up a few times. This chain uses TRBV5-1 with TRBJ2-1; 7 bases align to TRBD1. Germline CDR1 reads SGHRS; CDR2 reads YFSETQ. The CDR3 length is 15 residues. Losses at the gene ends were 1 base for V and 4 bases for J; bases not matched to a gene: 5. The CDR3 loop reads CASSLNTGVYNEQFF. The DNA for the CDR3 is TGCGCCAGCAGCTTGAATACAGGGGTATACAATGAGCAGTTCTTC.